This T cell receptor (beta chain) was obtained from a study of long-term antiretroviral therapy in people with HIV. At survey level, the immunoSEQ assay was run in its v3.0 version. Generated by immunoSEQ multiplex PCR, the TCRdb table keeps only in-frame clones and is missing some. The sample includes about 39,000 clones, around nine tenths of them seen just once. The germline gives CDR1 SEHNR, CDR2 FQNEAQ (reference sequence). The CDR3 length is 17 residues. V was clipped by 8 bases and J by 9 bases; unmatched bases: 20. This chain joins TRBV7-9 and TRBJ2-1; 9 bases match TRBD2. The sequence derives from a young woman with HIV. The material was unsorted PBMCs, obtained just before starting antiretroviral therapy. CDR3 protein: CASLQLLLAGEGSEQFF. CDR3 DNA sequence: TGTGCCAGCCTACAGCTTTTATTAGCGGGAGAGGGAAGTGAGCAGTTCTTC. The full variable domain, its missing parts supplied by reference TRBV7-9 and TRBJ2-1, is DTGVSQNPRHKITKRGQNVTFRCDPISEHNRLYWYRQTLGQGPEFLTYFQNEAQLEKSRLLSDRFSAERPKGSFSTLEIQRTEQGDSAMYLCASLQLLLAGEGSEQFFGPGTRLTVL.